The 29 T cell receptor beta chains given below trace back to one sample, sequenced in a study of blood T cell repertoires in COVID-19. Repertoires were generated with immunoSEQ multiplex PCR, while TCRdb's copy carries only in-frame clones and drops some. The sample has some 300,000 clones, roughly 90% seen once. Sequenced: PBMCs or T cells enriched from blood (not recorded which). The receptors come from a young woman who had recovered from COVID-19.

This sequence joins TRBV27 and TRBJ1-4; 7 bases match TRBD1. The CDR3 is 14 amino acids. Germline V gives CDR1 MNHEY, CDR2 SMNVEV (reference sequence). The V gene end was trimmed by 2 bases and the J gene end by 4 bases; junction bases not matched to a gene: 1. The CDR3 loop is CASSLQGVNEKLFF. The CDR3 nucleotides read TGTGCCAGCAGTTTACAGGGGGTTAATGAAAAACTGTTTTTT.

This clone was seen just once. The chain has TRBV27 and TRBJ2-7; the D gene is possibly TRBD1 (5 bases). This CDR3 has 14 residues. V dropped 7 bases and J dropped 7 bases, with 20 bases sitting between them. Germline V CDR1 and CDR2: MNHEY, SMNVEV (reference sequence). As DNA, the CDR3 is TGTGCCAGCACAGGGAACATCCCGTCGAAGGAGCAGTACTTC. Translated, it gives CASTGNIPSKEQYF.

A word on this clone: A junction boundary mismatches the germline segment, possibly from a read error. The CDR3, as DNA: TGTGCCAGCGGGAACAGGGGAAAGAACACTGAAACTTTCTTT. This gives the protein CASGNRGKNTETFF. The chain has TRBV28 and TRBJ1-1, with 7 bases lining up with TRBD1. Germline V gene data show CDR1 as MDHEN and CDR2 as SYDVKM. This CDR3 spans 14 amino acids.

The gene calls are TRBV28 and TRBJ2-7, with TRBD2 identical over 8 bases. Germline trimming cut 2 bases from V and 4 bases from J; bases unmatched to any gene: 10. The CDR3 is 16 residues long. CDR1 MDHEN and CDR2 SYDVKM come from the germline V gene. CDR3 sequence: CASSLRSSGGGYEQYF. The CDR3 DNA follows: TGTGCCAGCAGTTTAAGGTCCAGCGGGGGAGGGTACGAGCAGTACTTC.

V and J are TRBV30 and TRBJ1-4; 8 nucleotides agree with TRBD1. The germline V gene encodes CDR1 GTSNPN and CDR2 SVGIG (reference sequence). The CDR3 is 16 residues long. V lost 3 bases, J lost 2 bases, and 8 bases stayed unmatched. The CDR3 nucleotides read TGTGCCTGGAGGACAGGGGTAAAGGGGACTAATGAAAAACTGTTTTTT. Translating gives CAWRTGVKGTNEKLFF.

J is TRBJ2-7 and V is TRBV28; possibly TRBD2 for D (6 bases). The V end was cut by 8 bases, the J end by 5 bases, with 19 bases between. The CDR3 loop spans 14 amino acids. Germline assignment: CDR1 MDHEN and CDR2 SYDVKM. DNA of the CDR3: TGTGCCAGCGGGAAGACGGGGGAGGTCAACGAGCAGTACTTC. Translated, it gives CASGKTGEVNEQYF.

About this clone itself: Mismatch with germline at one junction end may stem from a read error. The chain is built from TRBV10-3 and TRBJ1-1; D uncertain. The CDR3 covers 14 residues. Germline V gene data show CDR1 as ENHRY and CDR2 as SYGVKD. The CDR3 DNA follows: TGTGCCACCAGTGCTTTTTCATCGGACACTGAAGCTTTCTTT. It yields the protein CATSAFSSDTEAFF.

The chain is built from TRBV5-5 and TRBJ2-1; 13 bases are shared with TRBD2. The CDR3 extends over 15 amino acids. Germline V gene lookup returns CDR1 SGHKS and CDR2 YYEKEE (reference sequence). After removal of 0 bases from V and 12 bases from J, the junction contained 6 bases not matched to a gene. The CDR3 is CASSLETSGGRRQFF. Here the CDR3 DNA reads TGTGCCAGCAGCTTGGAGACTAGCGGGGGGAGAAGGCAGTTCTTC. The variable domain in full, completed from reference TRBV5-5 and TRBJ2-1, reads DAGVTQSPTHLIKTRGQQVTLRCSPISGHKSVSWYQQVLGQGPQFIFQYYEKEERGRGNFPDRFSARQFPNYSSELNVNALLLGDSALYLCASSLETSGGRRQFFGPGTRLTVL.

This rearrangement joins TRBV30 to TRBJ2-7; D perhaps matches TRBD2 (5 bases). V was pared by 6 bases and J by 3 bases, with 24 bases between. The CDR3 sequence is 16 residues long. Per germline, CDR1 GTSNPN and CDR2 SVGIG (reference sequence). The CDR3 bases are TGTGCCTGTTACAATGTCTGGGGAGATGCCATCTACGAGCAGTACTTC. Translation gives CACYNVWGDAIYEQYF.

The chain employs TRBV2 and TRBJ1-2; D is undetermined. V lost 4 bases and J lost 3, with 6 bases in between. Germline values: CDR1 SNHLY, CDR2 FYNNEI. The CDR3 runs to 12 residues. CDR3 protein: CASSVQDYGYTF. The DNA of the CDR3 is TGTGCCAGCAGTGTTCAGGACTATGGCTACACCTTC.

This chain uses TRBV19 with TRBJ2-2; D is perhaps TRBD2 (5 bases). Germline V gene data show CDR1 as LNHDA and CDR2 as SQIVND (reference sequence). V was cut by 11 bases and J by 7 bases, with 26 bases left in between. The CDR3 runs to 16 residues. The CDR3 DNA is TGTGCCGCGTCTGATCGGACTTTTACGTCCGGCGGGGAGCTGTTTTTT. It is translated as CAASDRTFTSGGELFF.

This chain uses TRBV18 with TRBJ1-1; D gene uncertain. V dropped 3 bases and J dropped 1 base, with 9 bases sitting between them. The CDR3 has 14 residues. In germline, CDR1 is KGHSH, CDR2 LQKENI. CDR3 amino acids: CASSPPVGNTEAFF. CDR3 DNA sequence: TGTGCCAGCTCACCGCCGGTCGGGAACACTGAAGCTTTCTTT. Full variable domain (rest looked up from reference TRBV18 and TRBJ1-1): NAGVMQNPRHLVRRRGQEARLRCSPMKGHSHVYWYRQLPEEGLKFMVYLQKENIIDESGMPKERFSAEFPKEGPSILRIQQVVRGDSAAYFCASSPPVGNTEAFFGQGTRLTVV.

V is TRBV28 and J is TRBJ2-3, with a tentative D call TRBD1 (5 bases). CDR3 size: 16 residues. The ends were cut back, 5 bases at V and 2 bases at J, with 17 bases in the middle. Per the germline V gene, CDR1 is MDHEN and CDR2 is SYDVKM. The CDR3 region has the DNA TGTGCCAGCAGTGGGGCAAGACAGATCTCCACAGATACGCAGTATTTT. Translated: CASSGARQISTDTQYF. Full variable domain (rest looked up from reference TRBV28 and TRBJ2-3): DVKVTQSSRYLVKRTGEKVFLECVQDMDHENMFWYRQDPGLGLRLIYFSYDVKMKEKGDIPEGYSVSREKKERFSLILESASTNQTSMYLCASSGARQISTDTQYFGPGTRLTVL.

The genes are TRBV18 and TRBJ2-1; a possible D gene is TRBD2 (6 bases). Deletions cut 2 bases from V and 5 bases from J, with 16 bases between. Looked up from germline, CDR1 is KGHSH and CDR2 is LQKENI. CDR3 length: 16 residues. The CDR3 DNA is TGTGCCAGCTCACCAAGCACTAGCAATGCCCACAATGAGCAGTTCTTC. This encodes CASSPSTSNAHNEQFF.

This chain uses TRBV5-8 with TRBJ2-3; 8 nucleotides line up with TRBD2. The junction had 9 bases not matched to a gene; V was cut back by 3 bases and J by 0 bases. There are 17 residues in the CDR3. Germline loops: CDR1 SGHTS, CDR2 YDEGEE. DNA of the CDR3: TGTGCCAGCAGCTCATTTAGCGGGGAACCCAGCACAGATACGCAGTATTTT. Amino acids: CASSSFSGEPSTDTQYF.

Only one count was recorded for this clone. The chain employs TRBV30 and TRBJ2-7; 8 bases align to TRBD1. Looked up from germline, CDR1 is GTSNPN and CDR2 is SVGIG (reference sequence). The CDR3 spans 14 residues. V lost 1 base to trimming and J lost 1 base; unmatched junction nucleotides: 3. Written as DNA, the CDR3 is TGTGCCTGGAGTGAACAGGGGGTGTCCTACGAGCAGTACTTC. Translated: CAWSEQGVSYEQYF.

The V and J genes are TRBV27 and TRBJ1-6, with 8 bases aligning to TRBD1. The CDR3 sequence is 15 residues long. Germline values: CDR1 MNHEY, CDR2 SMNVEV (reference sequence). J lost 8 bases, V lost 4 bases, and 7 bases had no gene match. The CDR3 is CASSSGQGGDSPLHF. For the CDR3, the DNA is TGTGCCAGCAGTTCCGGACAGGGTGGTGATTCACCCCTCCACTTT.

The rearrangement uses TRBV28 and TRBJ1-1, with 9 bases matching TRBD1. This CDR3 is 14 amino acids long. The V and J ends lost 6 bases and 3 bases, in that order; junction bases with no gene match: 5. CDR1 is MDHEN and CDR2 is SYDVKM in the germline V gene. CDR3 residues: CASSPGTGYTEAFF. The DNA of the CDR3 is TGTGCCAGCAGCCCCGGGACAGGGTACACTGAAGCTTTCTTT.

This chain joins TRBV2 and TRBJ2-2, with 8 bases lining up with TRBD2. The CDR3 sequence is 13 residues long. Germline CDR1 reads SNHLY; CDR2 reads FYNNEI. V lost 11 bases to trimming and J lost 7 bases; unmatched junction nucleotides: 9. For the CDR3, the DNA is TGTGCCTGTCGGGGGGGCCTAGGCGGGGAGCTGTTTTTT. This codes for CACRGGLGGELFF. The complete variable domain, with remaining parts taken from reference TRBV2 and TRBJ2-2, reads EPEVTQTPSHQVTQMGQEVILRCVPISNHLYFYWYRQILGQKVEFLVSFYNNEISEKSEIFDDQFSVERPDGSNFTLKIRSTKLEDSAMYFCACRGGLGGELFFGEGSRLTVL.

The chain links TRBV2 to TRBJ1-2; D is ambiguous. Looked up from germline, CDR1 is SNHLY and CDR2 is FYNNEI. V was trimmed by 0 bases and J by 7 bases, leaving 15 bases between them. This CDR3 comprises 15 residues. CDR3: CASSEASSGVGGYTF. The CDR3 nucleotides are TGTGCCAGCAGTGAAGCGAGTTCCGGGGTGGGTGGCTACACCTTC.

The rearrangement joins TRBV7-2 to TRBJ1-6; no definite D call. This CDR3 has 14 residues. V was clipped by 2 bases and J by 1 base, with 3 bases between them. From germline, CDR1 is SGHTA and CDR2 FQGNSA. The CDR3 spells CASSLTSYNSPLHF. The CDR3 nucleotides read TGTGCCAGCAGCTTAACATCCTATAATTCACCCCTCCACTTT.

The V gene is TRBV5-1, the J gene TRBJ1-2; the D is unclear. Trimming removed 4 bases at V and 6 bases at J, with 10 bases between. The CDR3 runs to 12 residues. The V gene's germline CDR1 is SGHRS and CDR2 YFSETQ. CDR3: CASSPDGDGYTF. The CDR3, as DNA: TGCGCCAGCAGCCCGGACGGGGATGGCTACACCTTC.

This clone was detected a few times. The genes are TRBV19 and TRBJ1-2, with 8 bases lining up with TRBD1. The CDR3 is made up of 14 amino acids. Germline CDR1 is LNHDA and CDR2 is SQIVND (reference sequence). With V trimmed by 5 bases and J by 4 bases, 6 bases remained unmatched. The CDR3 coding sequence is TGTGCCAGTAGTCCGACAGGGGAGGGCTATGGCTACACCTTC. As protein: CASSPTGEGYGYTF.

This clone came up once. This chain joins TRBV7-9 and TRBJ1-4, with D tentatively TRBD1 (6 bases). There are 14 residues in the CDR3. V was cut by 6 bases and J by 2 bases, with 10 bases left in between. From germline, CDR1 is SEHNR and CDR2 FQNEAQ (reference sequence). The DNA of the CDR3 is TGTGCCAGCAGGCAGGGGCGGACTAATGAAAAACTGTTTTTT. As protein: CASRQGRTNEKLFF.

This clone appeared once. The CDR3 spells CASSQEEGTDTQYF. DNA for the CDR3: TGTGCCAGCAGCCAAGAAGAGGGCACAGATACGCAGTATTTT. V is TRBV4-2 and J is TRBJ2-3; D is unclear. The CDR3 has 14 amino acids. V was pared by 0 bases and J by 1 base, with 5 bases between. Germline loops: CDR1 LGHNA, CDR2 YNFKEQ.

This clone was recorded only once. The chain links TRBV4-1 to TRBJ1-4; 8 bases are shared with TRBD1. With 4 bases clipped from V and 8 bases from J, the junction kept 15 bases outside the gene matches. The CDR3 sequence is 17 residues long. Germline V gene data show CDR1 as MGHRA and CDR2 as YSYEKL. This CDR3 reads CASSPVGGTGHGEKLFF. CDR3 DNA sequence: TGCGCCAGCAGCCCCGTTGGGGGGACAGGACACGGGGAAAAACTGTTTTTT.

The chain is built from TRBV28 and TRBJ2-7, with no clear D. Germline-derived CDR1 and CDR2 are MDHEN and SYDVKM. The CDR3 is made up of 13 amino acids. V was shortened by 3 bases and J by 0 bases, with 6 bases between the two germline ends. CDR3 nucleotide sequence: TGTGCCAGCAGTTTGAGGAGCTCCTACGAGCAGTACTTC. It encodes CASSLRSSYEQYF.

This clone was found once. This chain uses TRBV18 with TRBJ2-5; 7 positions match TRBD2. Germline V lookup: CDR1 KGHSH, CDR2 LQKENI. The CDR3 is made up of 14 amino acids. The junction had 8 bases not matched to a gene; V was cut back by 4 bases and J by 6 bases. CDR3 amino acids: CASSRLGGEKTQYF. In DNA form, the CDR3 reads TGTGCCAGCTCACGGCTGGGGGGGGAAAAGACCCAGTACTTC. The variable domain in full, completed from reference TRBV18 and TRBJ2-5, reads NAGVMQNPRHLVRRRGQEARLRCSPMKGHSHVYWYRQLPEEGLKFMVYLQKENIIDESGMPKERFSAEFPKEGPSILRIQQVVRGDSAAYFCASSRLGGEKTQYFGPGTRLLVL.

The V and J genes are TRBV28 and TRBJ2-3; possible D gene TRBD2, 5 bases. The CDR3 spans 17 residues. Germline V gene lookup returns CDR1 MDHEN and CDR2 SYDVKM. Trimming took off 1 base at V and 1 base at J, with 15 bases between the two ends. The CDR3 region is CASSLLASSTGTDTQYF. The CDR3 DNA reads TGTGCCAGCAGTTTATTAGCTAGCTCCACGGGCACAGATACGCAGTATTTT. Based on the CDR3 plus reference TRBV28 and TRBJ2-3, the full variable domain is DVKVTQSSRYLVKRTGEKVFLECVQDMDHENMFWYRQDPGLGLRLIYFSYDVKMKEKGDIPEGYSVSREKKERFSLILESASTNQTSMYLCASSLLASSTGTDTQYFGPGTRLTVL.